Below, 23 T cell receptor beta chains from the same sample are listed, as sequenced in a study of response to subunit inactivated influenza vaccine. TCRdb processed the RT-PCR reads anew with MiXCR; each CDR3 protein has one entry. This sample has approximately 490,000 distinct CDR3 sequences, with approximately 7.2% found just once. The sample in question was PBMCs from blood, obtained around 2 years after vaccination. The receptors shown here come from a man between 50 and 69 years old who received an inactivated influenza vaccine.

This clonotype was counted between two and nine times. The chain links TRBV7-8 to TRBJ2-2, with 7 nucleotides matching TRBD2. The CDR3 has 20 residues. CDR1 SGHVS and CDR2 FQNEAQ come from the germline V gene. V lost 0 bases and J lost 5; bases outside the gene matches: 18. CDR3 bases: TGTGCCAGCAGCTTAGCATCGGGGGGAACAGTACGAAGATCTACCGGGGAGCTGTTTTTT. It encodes CASSLASGGTVRRSTGELFF.

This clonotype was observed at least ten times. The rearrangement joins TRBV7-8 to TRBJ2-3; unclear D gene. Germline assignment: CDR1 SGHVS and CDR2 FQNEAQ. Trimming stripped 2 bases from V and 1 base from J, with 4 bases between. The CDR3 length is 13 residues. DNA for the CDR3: TGTGCCAGCAGCTTATGGGGCACAGATACGCAGTATTTT. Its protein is CASSLWGTDTQYF.

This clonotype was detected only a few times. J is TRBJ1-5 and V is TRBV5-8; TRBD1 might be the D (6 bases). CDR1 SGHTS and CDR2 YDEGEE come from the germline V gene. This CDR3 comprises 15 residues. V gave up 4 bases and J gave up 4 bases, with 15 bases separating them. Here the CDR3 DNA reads TGTGCCAGCAGCACCGACAGGCGGTGGAATCAGCCCCAGCATTTT. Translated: CASSTDRRWNQPQHF.

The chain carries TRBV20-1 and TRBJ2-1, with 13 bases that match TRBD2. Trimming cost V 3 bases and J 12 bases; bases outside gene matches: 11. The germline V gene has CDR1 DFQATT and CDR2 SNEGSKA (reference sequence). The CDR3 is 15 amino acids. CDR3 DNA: TGCAGTGCTAGGAGACAGGGACTAGCGGGAATTGGGCAGTTCTTC. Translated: CSARRQGLAGIGQFF.

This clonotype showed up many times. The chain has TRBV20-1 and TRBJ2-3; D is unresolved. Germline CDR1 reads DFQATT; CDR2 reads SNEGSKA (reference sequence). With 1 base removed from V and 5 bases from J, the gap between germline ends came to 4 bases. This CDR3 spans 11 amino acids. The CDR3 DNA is TGCAGTGCTAGAGTTCGAGATACGCAGTATTTT. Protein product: CSARVRDTQYF.

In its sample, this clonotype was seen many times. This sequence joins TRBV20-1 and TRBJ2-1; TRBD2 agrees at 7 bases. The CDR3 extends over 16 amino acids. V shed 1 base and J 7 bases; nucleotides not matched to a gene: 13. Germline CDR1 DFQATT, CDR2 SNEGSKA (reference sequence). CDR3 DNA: TGCAGTGCTAGAGCCCCGAGTGGCGGGAGTCAAAATGAGCAGTTCTTC. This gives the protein CSARAPSGGSQNEQFF.

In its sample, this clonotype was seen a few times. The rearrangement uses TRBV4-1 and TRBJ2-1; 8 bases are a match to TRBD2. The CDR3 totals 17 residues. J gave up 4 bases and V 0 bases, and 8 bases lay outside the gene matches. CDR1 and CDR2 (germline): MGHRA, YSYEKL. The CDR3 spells CASSQDYNPGGYNEQFF. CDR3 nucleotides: TGCGCCAGCAGCCAAGATTATAATCCGGGAGGGTACAATGAGCAGTTCTTC.

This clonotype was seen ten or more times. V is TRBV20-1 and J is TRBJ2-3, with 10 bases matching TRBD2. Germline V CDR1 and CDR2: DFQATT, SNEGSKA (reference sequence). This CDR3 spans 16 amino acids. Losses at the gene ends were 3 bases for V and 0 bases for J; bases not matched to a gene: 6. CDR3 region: CSASPPSGGSTDTQYF. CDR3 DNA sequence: TGCAGTGCTAGCCCTCCTAGCGGGGGTAGCACAGATACGCAGTATTTT.

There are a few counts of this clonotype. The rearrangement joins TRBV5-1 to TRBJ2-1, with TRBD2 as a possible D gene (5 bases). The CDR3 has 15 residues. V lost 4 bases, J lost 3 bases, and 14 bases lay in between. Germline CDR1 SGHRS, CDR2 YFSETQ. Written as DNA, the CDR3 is TGCGCCAGCAGCCTCACTAGTTTCAGCTACAATGAGCAGTTCTTC. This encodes CASSLTSFSYNEQFF.

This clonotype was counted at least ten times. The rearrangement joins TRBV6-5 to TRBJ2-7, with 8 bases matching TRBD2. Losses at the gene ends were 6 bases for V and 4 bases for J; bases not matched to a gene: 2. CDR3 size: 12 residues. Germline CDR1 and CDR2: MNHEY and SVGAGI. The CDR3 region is CASRAGDYEQYF. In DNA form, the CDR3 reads TGTGCCAGCAGAGCGGGAGATTACGAGCAGTACTTC.

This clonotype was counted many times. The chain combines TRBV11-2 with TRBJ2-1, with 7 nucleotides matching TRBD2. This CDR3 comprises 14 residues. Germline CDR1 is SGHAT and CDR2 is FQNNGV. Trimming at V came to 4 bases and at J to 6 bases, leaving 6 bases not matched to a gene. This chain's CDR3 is CASSWAGGGNEQFF. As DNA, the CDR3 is TGTGCCAGCAGCTGGGCTGGCGGGGGCAATGAGCAGTTCTTC.

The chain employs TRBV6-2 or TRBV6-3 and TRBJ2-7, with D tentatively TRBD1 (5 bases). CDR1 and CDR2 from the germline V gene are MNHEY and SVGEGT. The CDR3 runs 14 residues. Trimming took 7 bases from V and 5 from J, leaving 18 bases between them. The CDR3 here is CASMLSPRVHEQYF. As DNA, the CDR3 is TGTGCCAGCATGTTATCCCCCAGGGTCCACGAGCAGTACTTC.

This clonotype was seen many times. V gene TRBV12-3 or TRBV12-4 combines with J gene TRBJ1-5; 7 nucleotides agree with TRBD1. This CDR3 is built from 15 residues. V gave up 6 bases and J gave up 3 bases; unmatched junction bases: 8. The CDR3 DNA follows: TGTGCCAGCAGCCCGAGACAGGGACACAATCAGCCCCAGCATTTT. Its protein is CASSPRQGHNQPQHF.

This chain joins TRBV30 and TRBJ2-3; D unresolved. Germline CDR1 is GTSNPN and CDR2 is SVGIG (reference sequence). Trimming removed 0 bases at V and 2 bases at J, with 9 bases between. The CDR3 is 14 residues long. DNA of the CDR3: TGTGCCTGGAGTGTAGATCATTACACAGATACGCAGTATTTT. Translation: CAWSVDHYTDTQYF.

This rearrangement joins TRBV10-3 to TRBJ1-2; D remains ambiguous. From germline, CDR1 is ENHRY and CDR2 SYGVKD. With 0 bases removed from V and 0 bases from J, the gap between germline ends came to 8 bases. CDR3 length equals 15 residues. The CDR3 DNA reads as TGTGCCATCAGTGAGTCAACCGGGGCTAACTATGGCTACACCTTC. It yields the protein CAISESTGANYGYTF.

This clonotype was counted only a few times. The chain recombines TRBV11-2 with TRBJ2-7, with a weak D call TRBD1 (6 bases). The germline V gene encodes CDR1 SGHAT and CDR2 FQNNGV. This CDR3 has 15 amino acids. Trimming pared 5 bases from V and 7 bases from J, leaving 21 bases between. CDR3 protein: CASSASVRGPGEQYF. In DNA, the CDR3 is TGTGCCAGCAGCGCCTCTGTCAGGGGACCAGGAGAGCAGTACTTC.

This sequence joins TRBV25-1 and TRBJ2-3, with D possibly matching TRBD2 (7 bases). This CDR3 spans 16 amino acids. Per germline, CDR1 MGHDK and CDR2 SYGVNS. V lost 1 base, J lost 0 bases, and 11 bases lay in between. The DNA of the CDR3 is TGTGCCAGCAGTGAATTCGGGGGGCGAAGCACAGATACGCAGTATTTT. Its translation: CASSEFGGRSTDTQYF.

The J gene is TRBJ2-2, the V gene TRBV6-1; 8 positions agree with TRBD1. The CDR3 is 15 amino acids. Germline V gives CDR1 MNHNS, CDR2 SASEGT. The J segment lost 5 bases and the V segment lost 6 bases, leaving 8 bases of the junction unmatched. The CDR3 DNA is TGTGCCAGCAGCAGACAGGGGTTGGGAACCGGGGAGCTGTTTTTT. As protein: CASSRQGLGTGELFF.

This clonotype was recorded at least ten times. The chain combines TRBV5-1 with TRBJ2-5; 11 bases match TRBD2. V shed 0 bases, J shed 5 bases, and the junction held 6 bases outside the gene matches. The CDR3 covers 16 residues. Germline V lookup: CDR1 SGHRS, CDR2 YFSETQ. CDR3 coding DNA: TGCGCCAGCAGCTTGGGACTAGCGGGGTCCGTTGAGACCCAGTACTTC. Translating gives CASSLGLAGSVETQYF.

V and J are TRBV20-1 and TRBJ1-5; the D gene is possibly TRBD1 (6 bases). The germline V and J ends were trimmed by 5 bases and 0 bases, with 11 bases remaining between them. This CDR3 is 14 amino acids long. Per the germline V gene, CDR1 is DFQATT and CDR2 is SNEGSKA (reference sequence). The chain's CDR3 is CSASRGNSNQPQHF. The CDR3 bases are TGCAGTGCTTCCAGGGGAAATAGCAATCAGCCCCAGCATTTT.

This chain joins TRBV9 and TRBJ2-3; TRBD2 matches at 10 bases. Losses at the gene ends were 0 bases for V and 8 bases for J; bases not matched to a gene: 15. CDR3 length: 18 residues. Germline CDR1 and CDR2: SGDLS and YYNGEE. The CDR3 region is CASSVAFVSGGGSVTQYF. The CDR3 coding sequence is TGTGCCAGCAGCGTAGCTTTCGTCAGCGGGGGGGGAAGTGTTACGCAGTATTTT. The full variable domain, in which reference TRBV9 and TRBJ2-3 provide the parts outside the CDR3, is DSGVTQTPKHLITATGQRVTLRCSPRSGDLSVYWYQQSLDQGLQFLIQYYNGEERAKGNILERFSAQQFPDLHSELNLSSLELGDSALYFCASSVAFVSGGGSVTQYFGPGTRLTVL.

DNA of the CDR3: TGCAGTGCTAGACACAAGGACAGGGGGCTCACCGGGGAGCTGTTTTTT. Residues: CSARHKDRGLTGELFF. The genes are TRBV20-1 and TRBJ2-2; TRBD1 agrees at 11 bases. This CDR3 region has 16 residues. Germline V gives CDR1 DFQATT, CDR2 SNEGSKA (reference sequence). With V trimmed by 2 bases and J by 4 bases, 6 bases remained unmatched.

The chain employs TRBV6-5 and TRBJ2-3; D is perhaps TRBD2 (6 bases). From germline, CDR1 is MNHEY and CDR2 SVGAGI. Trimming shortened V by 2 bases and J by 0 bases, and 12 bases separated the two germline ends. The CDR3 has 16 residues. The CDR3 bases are TGTGCCAGCAGTTACGGGAGCGGGTCCAGCACAGATACGCAGTATTTT. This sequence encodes CASSYGSGSSTDTQYF.